This record covers a single T cell receptor beta chain. What it binds is unknown. In the PCR, 60 Vbeta and 13 Jbeta primers were used. Measured with immunoSEQ multiplex PCR; TCRdb has only the in-frame clones, and not every one. The table includes tens of thousands of clones, 60% to 85% detected once. This record comes from a study of cytomegalovirus exposure and HLA in healthy donors. Whole-study context: Most donors, 70% to 85% of 398 genotyped, fell in the Caucasian-associated ancestry cluster.

Study outcomes and limitations: In vitro confirmation showed three CMV-associated chains to be CMV antigen specific.

The donors were healthy bone marrow donors. Germline-derived CDR1 and CDR2 are SGHRS and YFSETQ. Trimming took 0 bases from V and 2 from J, leaving 10 bases between them. CDR3 length: 15 residues. V is TRBV5-1 and J is TRBJ2-3; D gene uncertain. This TCR came from a male donor in good health and CMV-seronegative. The specimen sequenced was PBMCs. The CDR3 nucleotides are TGCGCCAGCAGCTTGGACTACCCTCTCACAGATACGCAGTATTTT. Residues: CASSLDYPLTDTQYF.